A single sample gave rise to the 25 T cell receptor beta chains below, sequenced in a study of patients and donors after allogeneic stem cell transplantation. Using its own MiXCR run on the RT-PCR reads, TCRdb lists one record per CDR3 protein. The sample shows about a million distinct CDR3 sequences, approximately 19% of them seen only once. Specimen: blood, either unsorted or a sorted T cell fraction (not recorded which). These receptors came from a human donor who was either an allogeneic HSCT recipient or a stem cell or donor lymphocyte infusion donor (not recorded which). It is not recorded whose cells these are; they may come from a transplant donor.

This rearrangement joins TRBV20-1 to TRBJ1-5; unclear D gene. The germline V gene encodes CDR1 DFQATT and CDR2 SNEGSKA (reference sequence). This CDR3 contains 17 residues. The V end was cut by 6 bases, the J end by 2 bases, with 23 bases between. CDR3 sequence: CSAKDGGGVWGNQPQHF. The CDR3, as DNA: TGCAGTGCGAAAGACGGCGGAGGCGTTTGGGGCAATCAGCCCCAGCATTTT.

The chain is built from TRBV3-1 and TRBJ2-1, with D possibly TRBD2 on 6 matching bases. CDR1 is LGHDT and CDR2 is YNNKEL in the germline V gene (reference sequence). There are 13 residues in the CDR3. V shed 4 bases and J shed 9 bases, with 13 bases lying between them. The CDR3 DNA sequence: TGTGCCAGCAGCCCAGTGGGACTGTCTGAGCAGTTCTTC. It encodes CASSPVGLSEQFF.

Comments on this clonotype: A much larger clone is a single base away; this may be a read error. The chain carries TRBV4-3 and TRBJ2-2; TRBD2 might be the D (5 bases). The V gene's germline CDR1 is LGHNA and CDR2 YSLEER. The CDR3 extends over 13 amino acids. This CDR3 reads CASSQGSTGELLF. The CDR3, as DNA: TGCGCCAGCAGCCAGGGGTCTACCGGGGAGCTGCTTTTT.

This clonotype was counted at least ten times. V usage is TRBV19 and J usage is TRBJ2-3; 12 nucleotides agree with TRBD2. The CDR3 is 18 residues long. Germline CDR1 is LNHDA and CDR2 is SQIVND (reference sequence). The J segment lost 3 bases and the V segment lost 6 bases, leaving 13 bases of the junction unmatched. The CDR3 spells CASSLTSGGTRSTDTQYF. The DNA of the CDR3 is TGTGCCAGTAGCCTCACTAGCGGGGGGACTAGGAGTACAGATACGCAGTATTTT.

V is TRBV20-1 and J is TRBJ2-1; 7 positions match TRBD2. The CDR3 runs to 14 residues. The germline V gene encodes CDR1 DFQATT and CDR2 SNEGSKA (reference sequence). Losses at the gene ends were 0 bases for V and 4 bases for J; bases not matched to a gene: 3. CDR3 DNA sequence: TGCAGTGCTAGAGAGGGGGGGAGATACAATGAGCAGTTCTTC. The encoded protein is CSAREGGRYNEQFF.

V is TRBV5-5 and J is TRBJ1-1, with 8 bases matching TRBD1. The V and J ends lost 4 bases and 3 bases, in that order; junction bases with no gene match: 8. The CDR3 length is 15 residues. The V gene's germline CDR1 is SGHKS and CDR2 YYEKEE (reference sequence). CDR3 sequence reads: CASSPWTGMDTEAFF. CDR3 sequence (DNA): TGTGCCAGCAGCCCATGGACAGGGATGGACACTGAAGCTTTCTTT.

The chain recombines TRBV12-3 or TRBV12-4 with TRBJ1-5, with 7 bases aligning to TRBD1. This CDR3 is built from 16 residues. V was pared by 2 bases and J by 2 bases, with 6 bases of the junction left unmatched. CDR3 in amino acids: CASSLIRTGRNQPQHF. CDR3 bases: TGTGCCAGCAGTTTAATTAGGACAGGACGCAATCAGCCCCAGCATTTT.

Only a few counts were recorded for this clonotype. The chain links TRBV30 to TRBJ1-2; TRBD1 is a possible D gene (6 bases). Trimming removed 0 bases from V and 4 bases from J, with 12 bases in between. CDR1 is GTSNPN, CDR2 SVGIG, per germline (reference sequence). The length of the CDR3 is 14 residues. The CDR3 region is CAWSVGRDTYGYTF. The CDR3 DNA reads TGTGCCTGGAGTGTCGGTCGGGACACCTATGGCTACACCTTC.

This clonotype has only a few counts. CDR3 DNA: TGTGCCAGCAGTACGACAGGGTTCGGTAATCAGCCCCAGCATTTT. This encodes CASSTTGFGNQPQHF. This rearrangement joins TRBV28 to TRBJ1-5; 7 nucleotides line up with TRBD1. Germline CDR1 MDHEN, CDR2 SYDVKM. With V trimmed by 5 bases and J by 4 bases, 8 bases remained unmatched. The CDR3 has 15 residues.

This clonotype was seen more than once but under ten times. This chain joins TRBV5-1 and TRBJ2-1; unclear D gene. The CDR3 length is 14 residues. V was pared by 0 bases and J by 9 bases, with 13 bases between. In germline, CDR1 is SGHRS, CDR2 YFSETQ. The CDR3 here is CASSLGQYPSEQFF. In nucleotides, the CDR3 is TGCGCCAGCAGCTTGGGGCAGTACCCCAGTGAGCAGTTCTTC.

V is TRBV24-1 and J is TRBJ2-1; D remains unclear. In germline, CDR1 is KGHDR, CDR2 SFDVKD. The CDR3 runs 10 residues. V gave up 11 bases and J gave up 8 bases, with 9 bases separating them. The CDR3 DNA reads TGTGCCAGTCAGACTGATGAGCAGTTCTTC. Its translation: CASQTDEQFF.

A few counts support this clonotype. The gene calls are TRBV20-1 and TRBJ1-2; no reliable D call. V gave up 5 bases and J gave up 2 bases, with 15 bases separating them. CDR3 length: 14 residues. Per the germline V gene, CDR1 is DFQATT and CDR2 is SNEGSKA (reference sequence). DNA for the CDR3: TGCAGTGCTGTTGGACGGAGCTTGAACTATGGCTACACCTTC. Translating it yields CSAVGRSLNYGYTF.

This clonotype was found a few times. This chain links TRBV9 with TRBJ2-7; TRBD2 matches at 8 bases. Per germline, CDR1 SGDLS and CDR2 YYNGEE. The trim removed 3 bases at V and 0 bases at J, leaving 11 bases unmatched. The CDR3 has 17 amino acids. CDR3 bases: TGTGCCAGCAGCGCCCGAAATAGCGGGGCAAGCTCCTACGAGCAGTACTTC. It encodes CASSARNSGASSYEQYF.

This clonotype was detected a few times. The rearrangement joins TRBV6-1 to TRBJ2-3, with D maybe TRBD2 (7 bases). The CDR3 totals 15 residues. Germline loops: CDR1 MNHNS, CDR2 SASEGT. V lost 6 bases and J lost 3, with 16 bases in between. This chain's CDR3 is CASSLGRGATDTQYF. CDR3 nucleotide sequence: TGTGCCAGCAGCCTAGGTCGGGGGGCGACAGATACGCAGTATTTT.

This rearrangement joins TRBV4-1 to TRBJ2-4; D might be TRBD1 (6 bases). This CDR3 has 16 residues. Trimming removed 1 base at V and 1 base at J, with 11 bases between. Germline CDR1 and CDR2: MGHRA and YSYEKL. This CDR3 is CASSQGGRLAKNIQYF. The CDR3 nucleotides read TGCGCCAGCAGCCAAGGGGGGCGACTTGCCAAAAACATTCAGTACTTC.

This clonotype appeared once. The V call is TRBV24-1, the J call TRBJ2-2; no definite D call. V was clipped by 5 bases and J by 0 bases, with 3 bases between them. The CDR3 runs to 13 residues. CDR1 and CDR2 from the germline V gene are KGHDR and SFDVKD. The CDR3: CATSAANTGELFF. Written as DNA, the CDR3 is TGTGCCACCAGTGCTGCGAACACCGGGGAGCTGTTTTTT.

This clonotype showed up just a few times. The chain is built from TRBV2 and TRBJ1-2, with D possibly being TRBD1 (5 bases). The V gene's germline CDR1 is SNHLY and CDR2 FYNNEI. The germline V and J ends were trimmed by 0 bases and 13 bases, with 9 bases remaining between them. The CDR3 totals 11 residues. The CDR3, as DNA: TGTGCCAGCAGTGAAGCTGGGGGTCGCACCTTC. Translation gives CASSEAGGRTF.

The chain joins TRBV5-1 to TRBJ2-5; possibly TRBD1 for D (5 bases). Germline-derived CDR1 and CDR2 are SGHRS and YFSETQ. V lost 2 bases to trimming and J lost 3 bases, with 8 bases between them. The CDR3 covers 13 residues. The CDR3 is CASSLGAKETQYF. The CDR3 DNA reads TGCGCCAGCAGCTTAGGGGCTAAAGAGACCCAGTACTTC.

In this sample, this clonotype turned up a few times. The chain has TRBV7-9 and TRBJ1-4; D gene ambiguous. CDR1 and CDR2 (germline): SEHNR, FQNEAQ (reference sequence). V was cut by 6 bases and J by 8 bases, with 19 bases left in between. This CDR3 has 15 amino acids. The CDR3 DNA reads as TGTGCCAGCAGTCTCATGCCCTCGAGGGAAGAAAAACTGTTTTTT. It codes for CASSLMPSREEKLFF.

The chain couples TRBV19 to TRBJ2-3; 9 bases align to TRBD1. CDR1 and CDR2 from the germline V gene are LNHDA and SQIVND (reference sequence). With 7 bases clipped from V and 4 bases from J, the junction kept 3 bases outside the gene matches. The CDR3 has 13 amino acids. CDR3 amino acids: CASMGQGPDTQYF. The CDR3 region has the DNA TGTGCCAGTATGGGACAGGGTCCAGATACGCAGTATTTT.

The chain carries TRBV12-3 or TRBV12-4 and TRBJ2-3; D is possibly TRBD1 or TRBD2 (5 bases each). This CDR3 has 11 amino acids. Trimming removed 10 bases at V and 7 bases at J, with 12 bases between. CDR3 in DNA: TGTGCCATTGACGAGGGGCATACGCAGTATTTT. Amino acid sequence: CAIDEGHTQYF.

This chain joins TRBV21-1 and TRBJ1-2; TRBD1 is taken as the D call from the table, unchecked against the DNA. TRBV21-1 is a known pseudogene. The CDR3 extends over 15 amino acids. The CDR3 DNA reads TGTGCCAGCAGCCTAAATGTTAAAGGGGCGCGGGGCTACACCTTC. Its protein is CASSLNVKGARGYTF.

The chain uses TRBV20-1 and TRBJ2-1, with TRBD2 matching 9 bases. This CDR3 spans 15 amino acids. From germline, CDR1 is DFQATT and CDR2 SNEGSKA (reference sequence). The trim removed 4 bases at V and 8 bases at J, leaving 12 bases unmatched. The CDR3 protein is CSATPSGELLYEQFF. CDR3 sequence (DNA): TGCAGTGCTACCCCTAGCGGGGAGCTCCTATATGAGCAGTTCTTC.

The rearrangement uses TRBV7-2 and TRBJ2-3, with 7 bases identical to TRBD1. The CDR3 runs to 16 residues. Germline V gene data show CDR1 as SGHTA and CDR2 as FQGNSA. Trimming took 1 base from V and 3 from J; bases not matched to a gene: 7. The CDR3 sequence is CASSLGWGRGTDTQYF. CDR3 in DNA: TGTGCCAGCAGCTTAGGCTGGGGCAGGGGGACAGATACGCAGTATTTT.

V is TRBV20-1 and J is TRBJ2-3; D may be TRBD2 (7 bases). V was clipped by 5 bases and J by 0 bases, with 12 bases between them. This CDR3 spans 14 amino acids. Germline V gives CDR1 DFQATT, CDR2 SNEGSKA (reference sequence). The DNA for the CDR3 is TGCAGTGCTGGGGGGGGCCTTAGCACAGATACGCAGTATTTT. It is translated as CSAGGGLSTDTQYF.